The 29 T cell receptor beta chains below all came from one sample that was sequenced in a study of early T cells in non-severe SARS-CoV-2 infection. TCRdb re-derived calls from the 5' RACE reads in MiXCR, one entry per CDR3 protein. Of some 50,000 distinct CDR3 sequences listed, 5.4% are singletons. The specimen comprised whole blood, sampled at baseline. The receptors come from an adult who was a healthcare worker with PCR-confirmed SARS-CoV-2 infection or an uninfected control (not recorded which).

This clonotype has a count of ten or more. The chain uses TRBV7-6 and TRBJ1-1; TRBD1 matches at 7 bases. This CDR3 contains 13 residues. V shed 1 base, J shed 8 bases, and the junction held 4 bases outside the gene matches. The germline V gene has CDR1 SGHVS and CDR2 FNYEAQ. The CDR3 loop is CASSLVDRAEAFF. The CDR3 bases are TGTGCCAGCAGCTTAGTCGACAGGGCAGAAGCTTTCTTT.

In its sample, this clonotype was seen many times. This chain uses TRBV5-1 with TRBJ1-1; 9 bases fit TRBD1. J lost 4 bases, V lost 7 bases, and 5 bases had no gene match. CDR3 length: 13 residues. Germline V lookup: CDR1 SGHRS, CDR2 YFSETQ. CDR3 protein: CASSQGAGTEAFF. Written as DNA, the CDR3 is TGCGCCAGCTCACAGGGGGCGGGCACTGAAGCTTTCTTT.

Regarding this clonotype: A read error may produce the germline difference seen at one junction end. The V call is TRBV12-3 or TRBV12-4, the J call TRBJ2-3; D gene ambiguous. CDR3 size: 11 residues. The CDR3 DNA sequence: TGTGCCAGCAGTTTATCCGATACGCGGTATTTT. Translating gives CASSLSDTRYF.

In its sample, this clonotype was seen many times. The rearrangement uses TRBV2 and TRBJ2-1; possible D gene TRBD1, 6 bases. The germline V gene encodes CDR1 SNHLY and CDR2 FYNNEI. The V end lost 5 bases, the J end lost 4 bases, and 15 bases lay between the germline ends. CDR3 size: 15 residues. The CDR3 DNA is TGTGCCAGCAGTCTAGTTGGACAGCTGTACAATGAGCAGTTCTTC. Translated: CASSLVGQLYNEQFF.

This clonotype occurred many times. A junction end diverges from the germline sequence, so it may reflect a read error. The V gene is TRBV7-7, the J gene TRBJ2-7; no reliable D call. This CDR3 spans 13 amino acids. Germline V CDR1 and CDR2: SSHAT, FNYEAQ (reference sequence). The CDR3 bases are TGTGCTAGCAGCCCCCGAGGCGTCGACGAGCAGTACTTC. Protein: CASSPRGVDEQYF.

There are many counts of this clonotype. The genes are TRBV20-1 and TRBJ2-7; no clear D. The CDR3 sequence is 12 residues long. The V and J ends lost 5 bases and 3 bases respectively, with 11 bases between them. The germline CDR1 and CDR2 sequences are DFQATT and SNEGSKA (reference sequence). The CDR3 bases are TGCAGTGCTGCCGCACCTAACTACGAGCAGTACTTC. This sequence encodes CSAAAPNYEQYF.

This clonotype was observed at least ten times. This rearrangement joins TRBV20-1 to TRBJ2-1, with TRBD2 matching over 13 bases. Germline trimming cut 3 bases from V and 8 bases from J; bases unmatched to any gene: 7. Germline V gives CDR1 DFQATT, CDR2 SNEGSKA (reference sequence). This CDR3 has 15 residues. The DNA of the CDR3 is TGCAGTGCTAGGTTTCGGACTAGCGGGAGCTATGAGCAGTTCTTC. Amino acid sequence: CSARFRTSGSYEQFF.

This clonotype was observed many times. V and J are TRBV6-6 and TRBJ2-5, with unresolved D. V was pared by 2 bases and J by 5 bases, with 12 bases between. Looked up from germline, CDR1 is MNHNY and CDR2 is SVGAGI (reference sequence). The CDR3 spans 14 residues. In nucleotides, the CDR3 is TGTGCCAGCAGTTACATACGGGCTGACGAGACCCAGTACTTC. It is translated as CASSYIRADETQYF.

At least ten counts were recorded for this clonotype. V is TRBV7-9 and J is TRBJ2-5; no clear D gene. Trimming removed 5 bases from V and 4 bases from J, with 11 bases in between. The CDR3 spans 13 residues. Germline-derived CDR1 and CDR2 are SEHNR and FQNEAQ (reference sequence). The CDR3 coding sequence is TGTGCCAGCAGCCCCTCTCTAATAGAGACCCAGTACTTC. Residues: CASSPSLIETQYF.

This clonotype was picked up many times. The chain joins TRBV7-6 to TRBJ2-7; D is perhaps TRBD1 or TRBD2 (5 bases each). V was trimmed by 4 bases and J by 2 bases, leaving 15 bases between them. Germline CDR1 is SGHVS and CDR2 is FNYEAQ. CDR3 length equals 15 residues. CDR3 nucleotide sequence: TGTGCCAGCAGCTCCCCGGGACGCCTTGCCTACGAGCAGTACTTC. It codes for CASSSPGRLAYEQYF.

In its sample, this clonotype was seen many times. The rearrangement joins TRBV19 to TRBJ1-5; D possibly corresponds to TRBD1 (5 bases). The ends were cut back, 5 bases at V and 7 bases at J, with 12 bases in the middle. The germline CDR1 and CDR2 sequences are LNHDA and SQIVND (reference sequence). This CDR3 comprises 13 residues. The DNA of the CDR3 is TGTGCCAGTAGTCCAGGGCCTAGCCAGCCCCAGCATTTT. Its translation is CASSPGPSQPQHF.

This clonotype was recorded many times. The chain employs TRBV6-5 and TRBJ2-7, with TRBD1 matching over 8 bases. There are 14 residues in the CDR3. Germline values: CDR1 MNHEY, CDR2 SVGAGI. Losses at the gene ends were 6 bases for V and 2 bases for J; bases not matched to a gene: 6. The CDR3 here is CASRGWTGTYEQYF. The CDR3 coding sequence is TGTGCCAGCAGAGGGTGGACAGGGACCTACGAGCAGTACTTC.

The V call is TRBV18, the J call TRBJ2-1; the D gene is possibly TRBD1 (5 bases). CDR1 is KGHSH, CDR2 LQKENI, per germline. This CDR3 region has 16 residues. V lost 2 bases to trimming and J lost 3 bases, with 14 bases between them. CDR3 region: CASSPIDGAFYNEQFF. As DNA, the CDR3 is TGTGCCAGCTCACCAATTGATGGGGCGTTCTACAATGAGCAGTTCTTC.

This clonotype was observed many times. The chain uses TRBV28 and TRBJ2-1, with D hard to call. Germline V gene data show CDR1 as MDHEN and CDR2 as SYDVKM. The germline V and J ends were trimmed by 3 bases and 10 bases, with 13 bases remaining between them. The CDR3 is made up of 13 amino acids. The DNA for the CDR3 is TGTGCCAGCAGTTTCCCTTACTCCAACGAGCAGTTCTTC. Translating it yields CASSFPYSNEQFF.

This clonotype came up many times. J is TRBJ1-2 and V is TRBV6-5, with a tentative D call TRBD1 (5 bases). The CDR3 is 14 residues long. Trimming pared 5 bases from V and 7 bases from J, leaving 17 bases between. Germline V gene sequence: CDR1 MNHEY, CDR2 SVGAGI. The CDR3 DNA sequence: TGTGCCAGCAGTCCTCAGGGTAGCCCAGGTGGCTACACCTTC. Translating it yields CASSPQGSPGGYTF.

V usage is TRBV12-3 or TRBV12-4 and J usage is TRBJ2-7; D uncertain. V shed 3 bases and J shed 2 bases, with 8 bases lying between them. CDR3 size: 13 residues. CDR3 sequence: CASSLLGTYEQYF. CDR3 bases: TGTGCCAGCAGTTTGCTGGGGACCTACGAGCAGTACTTC.

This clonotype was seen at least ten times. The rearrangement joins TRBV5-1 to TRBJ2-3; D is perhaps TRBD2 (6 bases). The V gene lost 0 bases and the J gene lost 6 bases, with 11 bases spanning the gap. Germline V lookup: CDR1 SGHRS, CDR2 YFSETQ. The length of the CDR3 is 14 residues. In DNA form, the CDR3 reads TGCGCCAGCAGCTTGGGGCTAGCGTCGGATACGCAGTATTTT. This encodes CASSLGLASDTQYF.

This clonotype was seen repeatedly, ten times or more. The CDR3 region is CASSPDSYEQYF. The DNA of the CDR3 is TGTGCCAGCAGTCCCGACTCCTACGAGCAGTACTTC. The gene calls are TRBV28 and TRBJ2-7, with D unclear. V dropped 5 bases and J dropped 0 bases, with 5 bases sitting between them. Germline V gene sequence: CDR1 MDHEN, CDR2 SYDVKM. CDR3 length: 12 amino acids.

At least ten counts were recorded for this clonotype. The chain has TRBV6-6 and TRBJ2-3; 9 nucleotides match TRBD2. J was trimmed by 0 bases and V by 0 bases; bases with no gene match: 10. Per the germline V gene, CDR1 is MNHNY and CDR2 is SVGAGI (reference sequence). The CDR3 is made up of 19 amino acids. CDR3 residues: CASSYSSNSGGLSTDTQYF. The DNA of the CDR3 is TGTGCCAGCAGTTACTCGAGTAATAGCGGGGGCCTTAGCACAGATACGCAGTATTTT.

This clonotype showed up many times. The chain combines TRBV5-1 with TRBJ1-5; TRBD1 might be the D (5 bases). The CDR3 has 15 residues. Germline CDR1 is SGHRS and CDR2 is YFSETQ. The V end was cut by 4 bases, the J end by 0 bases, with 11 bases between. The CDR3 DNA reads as TGCGCCAGCAGCCTGCAGGGTGATAGCAATCAGCCCCAGCATTTT. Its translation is CASSLQGDSNQPQHF.

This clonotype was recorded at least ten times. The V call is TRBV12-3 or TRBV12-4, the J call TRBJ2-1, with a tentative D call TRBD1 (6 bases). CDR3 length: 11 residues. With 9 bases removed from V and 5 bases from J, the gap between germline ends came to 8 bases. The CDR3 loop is CASGQHNEQFF. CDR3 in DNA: TGTGCCAGTGGACAGCACAATGAGCAGTTCTTC.

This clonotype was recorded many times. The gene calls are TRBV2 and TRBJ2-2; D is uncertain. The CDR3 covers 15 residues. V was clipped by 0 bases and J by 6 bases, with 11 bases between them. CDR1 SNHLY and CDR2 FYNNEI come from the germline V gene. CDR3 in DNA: TGTGCCAGCAGTGAAGCGCCGGGTTCGGCCGGGGAGCTGTTTTTT. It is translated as CASSEAPGSAGELFF.

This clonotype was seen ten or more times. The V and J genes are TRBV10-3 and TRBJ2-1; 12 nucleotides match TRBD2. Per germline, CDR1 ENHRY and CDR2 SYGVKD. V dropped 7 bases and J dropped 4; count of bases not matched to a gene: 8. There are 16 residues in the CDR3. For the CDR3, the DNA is TGTGCCATCAACCCGACTAGCGGGAGCCCGTACAATGAGCAGTTCTTC. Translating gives CAINPTSGSPYNEQFF.

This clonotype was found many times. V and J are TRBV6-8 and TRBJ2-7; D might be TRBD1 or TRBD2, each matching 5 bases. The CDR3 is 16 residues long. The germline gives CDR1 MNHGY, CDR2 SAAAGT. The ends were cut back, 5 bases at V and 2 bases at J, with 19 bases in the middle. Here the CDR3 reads CASSAAGTQSTYEQYF. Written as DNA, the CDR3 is TGTGCCAGCAGTGCCGCCGGGACCCAGTCCACCTACGAGCAGTACTTC.

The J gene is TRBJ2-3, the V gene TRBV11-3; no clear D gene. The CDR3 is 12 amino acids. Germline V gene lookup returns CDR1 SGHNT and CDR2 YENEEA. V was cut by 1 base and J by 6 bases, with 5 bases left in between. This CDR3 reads CASSLASDTQYF. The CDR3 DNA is TGTGCCAGCAGCTTAGCGTCGGATACGCAGTATTTT.

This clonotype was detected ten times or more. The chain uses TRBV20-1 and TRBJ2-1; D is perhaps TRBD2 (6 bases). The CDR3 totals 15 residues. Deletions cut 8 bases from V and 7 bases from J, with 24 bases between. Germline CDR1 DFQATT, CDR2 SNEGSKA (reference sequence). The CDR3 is CSLHNLARAGNEQFF. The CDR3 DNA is TGCAGTCTACATAACCTAGCTCGAGCGGGTAATGAGCAGTTCTTC.

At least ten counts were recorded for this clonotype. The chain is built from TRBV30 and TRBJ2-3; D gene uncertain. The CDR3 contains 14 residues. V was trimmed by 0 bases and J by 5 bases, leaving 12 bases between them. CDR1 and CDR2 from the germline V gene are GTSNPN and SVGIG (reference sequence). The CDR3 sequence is CAWSVKLRGDTQYF. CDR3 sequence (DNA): TGTGCCTGGAGTGTAAAGCTACGCGGAGATACGCAGTATTTT.

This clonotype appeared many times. For the CDR3, the DNA is TGCAGTGCCGTCCCTCAGCGGGAGTTAAATGAGCAGTTCTTC. Translating gives CSAVPQRELNEQFF. The chain recombines TRBV20-1 with TRBJ2-1, with TRBD2 matching over 8 bases. Germline loops: CDR1 DFQATT, CDR2 SNEGSKA (reference sequence). The CDR3 loop spans 14 amino acids. The V segment lost 6 bases and the J segment 7 bases; nucleotides outside the gene matches: 11.

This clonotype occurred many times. The CDR3: CASSQDQHVTSSYNEQFF. DNA of the CDR3: TGCGCCAGCAGCCAAGATCAACACGTTACCAGCTCCTACAATGAGCAGTTCTTC. The rearrangement joins TRBV4-1 to TRBJ2-1; unclear D gene. The CDR3 runs to 18 residues. V lost 0 bases and J lost 0, with 15 bases in between. Per the germline V gene, CDR1 is MGHRA and CDR2 is YSYEKL.